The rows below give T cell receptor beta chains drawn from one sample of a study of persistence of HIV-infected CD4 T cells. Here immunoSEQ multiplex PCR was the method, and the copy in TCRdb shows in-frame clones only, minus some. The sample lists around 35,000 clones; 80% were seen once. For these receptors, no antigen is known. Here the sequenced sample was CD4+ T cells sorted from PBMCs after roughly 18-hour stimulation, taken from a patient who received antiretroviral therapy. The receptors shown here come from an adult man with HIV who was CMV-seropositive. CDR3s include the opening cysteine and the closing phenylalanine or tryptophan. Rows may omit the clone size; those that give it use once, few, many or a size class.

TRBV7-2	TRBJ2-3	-	CASSQNPGLAGGSGTQYF
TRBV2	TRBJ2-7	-	CASSVPPAGAEQYF
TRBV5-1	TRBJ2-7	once	CASSLAVGTSGVHEQYF
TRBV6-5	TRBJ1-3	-	CASSYTGAGNTIYF
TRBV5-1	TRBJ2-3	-	CASSLEGPTDTQYF
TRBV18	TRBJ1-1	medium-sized	CASSPSGGNTEAFF
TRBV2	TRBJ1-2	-	CASSDGTGGNYGYTF
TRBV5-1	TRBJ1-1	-	CASSDGRPNTEAFF
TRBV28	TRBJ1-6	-	CASRVRDRGNSPLHF
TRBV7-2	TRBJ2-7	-	CASSPNRGPYEQYF
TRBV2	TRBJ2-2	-	CASSMAFPTTGELFF
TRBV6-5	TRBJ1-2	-	CASSSGRWSNGYTF
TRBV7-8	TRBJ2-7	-	CASSLGDRTYEQYF
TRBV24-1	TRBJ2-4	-	CATTPGGRSFENIQYF
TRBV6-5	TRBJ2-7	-	CASSYDSRAYEQYF
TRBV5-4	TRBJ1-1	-	CASSLGRGQRNTEAFF
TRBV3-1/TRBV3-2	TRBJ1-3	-	CASSLRQSGNTIYF
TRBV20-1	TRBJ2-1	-	CSAGTYNEQFF
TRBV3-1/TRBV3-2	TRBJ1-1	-	CASSQDPKANTEAFF
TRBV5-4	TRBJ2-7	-	CASSLGPLEAEQYF
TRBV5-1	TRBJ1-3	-	CASSETGTGNTIYF
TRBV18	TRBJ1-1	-	CASSPQGQNTEAFF
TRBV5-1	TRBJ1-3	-	CASSLEVTGNTIYF
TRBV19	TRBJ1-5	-	CASSMGPGHQPQHF
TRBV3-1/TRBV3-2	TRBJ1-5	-	CASSQGDIRDFQAQHF
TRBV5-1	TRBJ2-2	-	CASSWGQVNTGELFF
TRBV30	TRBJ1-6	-	CAWAGQPNSPLHF
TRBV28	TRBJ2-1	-	CASSGQSSYNEQFF
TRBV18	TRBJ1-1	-	CASSPGTHSNTEAFF
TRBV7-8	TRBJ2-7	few	CASSLDLGNEQYF
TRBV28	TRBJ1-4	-	CASRRGLFNEKLFF
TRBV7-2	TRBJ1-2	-	CASTDLTGEYGYTF
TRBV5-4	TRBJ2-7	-	CASSLVGQGNYEQYF
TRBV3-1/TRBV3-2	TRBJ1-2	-	CASSLSGGTGGHYGYTF
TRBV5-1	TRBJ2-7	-	CASRTEGYEQYF
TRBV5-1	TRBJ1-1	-	CASSLDGQGNTEAFF
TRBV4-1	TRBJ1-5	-	CASSPQGLNQPQHF
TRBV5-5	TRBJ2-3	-	CASSLGPTIRTDTQYF
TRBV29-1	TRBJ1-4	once	CSVGRTNEKLFF
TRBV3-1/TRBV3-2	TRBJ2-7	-	CASSPMVKGGAYEQYF
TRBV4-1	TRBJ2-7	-	CASSQERTGGGEQYF
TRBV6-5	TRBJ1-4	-	CASRDGANEKLFF
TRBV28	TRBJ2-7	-	CASSFSAYEQYF
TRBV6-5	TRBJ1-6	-	CASSYSVYGSPLHF